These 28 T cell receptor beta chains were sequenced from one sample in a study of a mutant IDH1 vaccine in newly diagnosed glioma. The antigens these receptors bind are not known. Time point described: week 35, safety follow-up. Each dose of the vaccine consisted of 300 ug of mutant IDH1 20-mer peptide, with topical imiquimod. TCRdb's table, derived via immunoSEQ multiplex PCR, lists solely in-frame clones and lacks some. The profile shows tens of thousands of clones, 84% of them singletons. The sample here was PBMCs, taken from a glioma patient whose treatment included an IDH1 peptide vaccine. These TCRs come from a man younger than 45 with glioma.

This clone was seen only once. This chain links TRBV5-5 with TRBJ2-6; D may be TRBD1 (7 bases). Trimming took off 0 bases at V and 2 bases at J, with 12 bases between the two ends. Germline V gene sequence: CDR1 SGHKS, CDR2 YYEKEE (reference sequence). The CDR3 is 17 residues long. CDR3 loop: CASSLAGRGAGANVLTF. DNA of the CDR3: TGTGCCAGCAGCTTGGCGGGCAGGGGGGCTGGGGCCAACGTCCTGACTTTC.

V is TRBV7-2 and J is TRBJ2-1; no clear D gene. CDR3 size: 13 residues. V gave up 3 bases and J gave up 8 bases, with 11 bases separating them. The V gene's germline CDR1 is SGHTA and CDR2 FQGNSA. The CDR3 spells CASSFTRRDEQFF. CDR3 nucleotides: TGTGCCAGCAGCTTCACGAGGCGCGATGAGCAGTTCTTC.

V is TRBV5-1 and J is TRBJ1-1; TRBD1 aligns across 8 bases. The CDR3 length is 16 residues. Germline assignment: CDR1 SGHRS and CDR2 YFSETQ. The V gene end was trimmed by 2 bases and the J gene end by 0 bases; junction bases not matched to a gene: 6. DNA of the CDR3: TGCGCCAGCAGCTTAACAGGACAGGGACTGAACACTGAAGCTTTCTTT. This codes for CASSLTGQGLNTEAFF.

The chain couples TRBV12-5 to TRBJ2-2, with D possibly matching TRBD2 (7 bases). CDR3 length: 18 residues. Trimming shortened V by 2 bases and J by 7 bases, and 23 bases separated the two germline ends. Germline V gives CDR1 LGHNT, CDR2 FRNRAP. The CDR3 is CASGLNLPAGGHLGELFF. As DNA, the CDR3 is TGTGCTAGTGGTTTGAACCTCCCGGCCGGGGGGCATCTCGGGGAGCTGTTTTTT. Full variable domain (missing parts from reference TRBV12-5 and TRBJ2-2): DARVTQTPRHKVTEMGQEVTMRCQPILGHNTVFWYRQTMMQGLELLAYFRNRAPLDDSGMPKDRFSAEMPDATLATLKIQPSEPRDSAVYFCASGLNLPAGGHLGELFFGEGSRLTVL.

As DNA, the CDR3 is TGTGCTAGTGGTGGGGCTAGGCATGAGCAGTTCTTC. Amino acid sequence: CASGGARHEQFF. This rearrangement joins TRBV12-5 to TRBJ2-1; tentative D call: TRBD1 (5 bases). V shed 5 bases and J shed 8 bases, with 10 bases lying between them. Germline CDR1 is LGHNT and CDR2 is FRNRAP. The CDR3 loop spans 12 amino acids.

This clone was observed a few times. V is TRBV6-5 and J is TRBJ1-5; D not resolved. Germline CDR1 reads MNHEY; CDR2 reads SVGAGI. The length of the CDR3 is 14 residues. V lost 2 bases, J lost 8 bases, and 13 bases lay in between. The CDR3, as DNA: TGTGCCAGCAGTTACAGGGCGTCCCTCAAGCCCCAGCATTTT. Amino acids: CASSYRASLKPQHF.

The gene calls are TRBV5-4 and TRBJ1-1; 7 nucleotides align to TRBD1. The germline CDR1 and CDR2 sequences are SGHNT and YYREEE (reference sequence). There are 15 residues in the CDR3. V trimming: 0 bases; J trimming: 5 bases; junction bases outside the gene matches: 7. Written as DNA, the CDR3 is TGTGCCAGCAGCTTGGTCGGCAGGGGGAATACTGAAGCTTTCTTT. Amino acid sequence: CASSLVGRGNTEAFF.

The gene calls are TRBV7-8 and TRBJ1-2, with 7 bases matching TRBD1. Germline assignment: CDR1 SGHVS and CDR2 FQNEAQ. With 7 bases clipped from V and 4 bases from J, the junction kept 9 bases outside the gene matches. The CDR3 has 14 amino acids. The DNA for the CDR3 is TGTGCCAGCAACAAACAGGGGTGGGGCTATGGCTACACCTTC. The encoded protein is CASNKQGWGYGYTF.

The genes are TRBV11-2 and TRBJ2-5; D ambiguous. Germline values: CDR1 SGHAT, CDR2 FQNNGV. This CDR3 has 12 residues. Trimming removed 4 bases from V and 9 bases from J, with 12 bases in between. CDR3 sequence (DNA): TGTGCCAGCAGCTCTCCCCGAACGGCCCAGTACTTC. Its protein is CASSSPRTAQYF. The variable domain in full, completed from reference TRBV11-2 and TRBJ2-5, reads EAGVAQSPRYKIIEKRQSVAFWCNPISGHATLYWYQQILGQGPKLLIQFQNNGVVDDSQLPKDRFSAERLKGVDSTLKIQPAKLEDSAVYLCASSSPRTAQYFGPGTRLLVL.

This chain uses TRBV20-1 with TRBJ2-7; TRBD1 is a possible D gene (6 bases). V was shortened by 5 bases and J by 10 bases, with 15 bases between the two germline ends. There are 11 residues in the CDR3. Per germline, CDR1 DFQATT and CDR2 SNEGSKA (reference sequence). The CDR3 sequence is CSAWGPSDQYF. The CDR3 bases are TGCAGTGCTTGGGGGCCCTCCGATCAGTACTTC.

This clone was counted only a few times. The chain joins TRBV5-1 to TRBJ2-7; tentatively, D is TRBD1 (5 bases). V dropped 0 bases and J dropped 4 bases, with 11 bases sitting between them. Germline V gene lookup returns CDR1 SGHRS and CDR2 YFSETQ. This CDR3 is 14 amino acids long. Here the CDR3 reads CASSLAGKQYEQYF. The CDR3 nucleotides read TGCGCCAGCAGCTTGGCAGGGAAGCAATACGAGCAGTACTTC. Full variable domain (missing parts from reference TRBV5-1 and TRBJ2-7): KAGVTQTPRYLIKTRGQQVTLSCSPISGHRSVSWYQQTPGQGLQFLFEYFSETQRNKGNFPGRFSGRQFSNSRSEMNVSTLELGDSALYLCASSLAGKQYEQYFGPGTRLTVT.

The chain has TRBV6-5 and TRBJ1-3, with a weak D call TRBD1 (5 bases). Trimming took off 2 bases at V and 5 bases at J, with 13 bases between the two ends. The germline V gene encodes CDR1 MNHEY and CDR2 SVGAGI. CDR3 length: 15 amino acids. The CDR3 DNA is TGTGCCAGCAGTTACCGGAGGGACGTTAGAAACACCATATATTTT. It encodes CASSYRRDVRNTIYF.

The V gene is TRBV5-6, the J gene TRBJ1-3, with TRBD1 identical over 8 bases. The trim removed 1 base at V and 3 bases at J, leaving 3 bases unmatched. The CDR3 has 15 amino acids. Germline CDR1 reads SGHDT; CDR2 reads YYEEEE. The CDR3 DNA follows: TGTGCCAGCAGCTTGTTACAGGGGGATGGAAACACCATATATTTT. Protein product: CASSLLQGDGNTIYF. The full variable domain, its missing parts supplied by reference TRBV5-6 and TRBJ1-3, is DAGVTQSPTHLIKTRGQQVTLRCSPKSGHDTVSWYQQALGQGPQFIFQYYEEEERQRGNFPDRFSGHQFPNYSSELNVNALLLGDSALYLCASSLLQGDGNTIYFGEGSWLTVV.

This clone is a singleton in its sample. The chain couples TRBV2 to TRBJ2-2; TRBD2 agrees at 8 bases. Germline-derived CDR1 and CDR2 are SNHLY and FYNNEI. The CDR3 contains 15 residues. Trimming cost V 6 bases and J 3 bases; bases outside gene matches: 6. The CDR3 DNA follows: TGTGCCAGCAGCGTATCGGGGGGGGACACCGGGGAGCTGTTTTTT. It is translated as CASSVSGGDTGELFF.

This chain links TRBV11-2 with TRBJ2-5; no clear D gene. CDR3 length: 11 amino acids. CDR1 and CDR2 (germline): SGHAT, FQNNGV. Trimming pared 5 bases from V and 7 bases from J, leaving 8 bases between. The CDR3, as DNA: TGTGCCAGCAGCCTACCCGGGACCCAGTACTTC. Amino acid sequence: CASSLPGTQYF.

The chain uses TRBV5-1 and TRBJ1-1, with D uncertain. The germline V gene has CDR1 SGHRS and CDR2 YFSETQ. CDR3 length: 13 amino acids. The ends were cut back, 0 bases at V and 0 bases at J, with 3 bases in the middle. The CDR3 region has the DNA TGCGCCAGCAGCTTGGGGGTGAACACTGAAGCTTTCTTT. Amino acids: CASSLGVNTEAFF.

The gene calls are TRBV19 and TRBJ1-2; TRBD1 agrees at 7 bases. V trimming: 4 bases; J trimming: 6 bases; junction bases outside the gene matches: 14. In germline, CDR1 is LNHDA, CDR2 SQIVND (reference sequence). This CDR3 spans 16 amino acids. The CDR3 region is CASSTTTTGRRDGYTF. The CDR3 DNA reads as TGTGCCAGTAGTACCACAACGACAGGGCGAAGGGATGGCTACACCTTC.

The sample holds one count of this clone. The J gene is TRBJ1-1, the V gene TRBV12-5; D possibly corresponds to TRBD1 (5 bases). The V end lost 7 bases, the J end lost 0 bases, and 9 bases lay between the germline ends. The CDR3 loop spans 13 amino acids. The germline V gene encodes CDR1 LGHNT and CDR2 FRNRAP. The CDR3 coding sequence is TGTGCTAGTGACGGGGGAATGAACACTGAAGCTTTCTTT. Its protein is CASDGGMNTEAFF.

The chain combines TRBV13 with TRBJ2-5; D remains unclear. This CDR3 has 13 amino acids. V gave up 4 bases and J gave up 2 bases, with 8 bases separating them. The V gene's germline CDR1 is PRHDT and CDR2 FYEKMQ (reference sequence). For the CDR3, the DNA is TGTGCCAGCAGCTCCGGGTCGCAAGAGACCCAGTACTTC. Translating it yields CASSSGSQETQYF.

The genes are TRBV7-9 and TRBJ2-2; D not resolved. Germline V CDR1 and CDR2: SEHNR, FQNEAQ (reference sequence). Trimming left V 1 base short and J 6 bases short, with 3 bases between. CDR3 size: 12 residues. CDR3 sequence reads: CASSLGSGELFF. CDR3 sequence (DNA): TGTGCCAGCAGCTTAGGGTCCGGGGAGCTGTTTTTT. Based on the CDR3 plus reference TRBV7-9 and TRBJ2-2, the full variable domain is DTGVSQNPRHKITKRGQNVTFRCDPISEHNRLYWYRQTLGQGPEFLTYFQNEAQLEKSRLLSDRFSAERPKGSFSTLEIQRTEQGDSAMYLCASSLGSGELFFGEGSRLTVL.

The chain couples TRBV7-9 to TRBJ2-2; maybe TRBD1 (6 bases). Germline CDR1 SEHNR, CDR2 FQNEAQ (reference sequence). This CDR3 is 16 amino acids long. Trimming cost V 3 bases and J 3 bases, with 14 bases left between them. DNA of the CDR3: TGTGCCAGCAGCTTCATCCAGGGGCCCTACACCGGGGAGCTGTTTTTT. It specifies CASSFIQGPYTGELFF.

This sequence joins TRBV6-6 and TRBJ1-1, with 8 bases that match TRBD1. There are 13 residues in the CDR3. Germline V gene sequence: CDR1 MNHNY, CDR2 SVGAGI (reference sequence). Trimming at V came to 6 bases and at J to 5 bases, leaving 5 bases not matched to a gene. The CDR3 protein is CASRQGAGTEAFF. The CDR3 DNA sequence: TGTGCCAGCAGGCAGGGGGCCGGGACTGAAGCTTTCTTT.

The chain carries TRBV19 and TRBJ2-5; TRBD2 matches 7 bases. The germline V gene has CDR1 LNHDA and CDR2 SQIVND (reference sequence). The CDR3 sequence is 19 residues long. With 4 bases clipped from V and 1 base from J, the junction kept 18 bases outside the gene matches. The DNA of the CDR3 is TGTGCCAGTAGTACCCGGACGGGGGGATTCAGTGGGTCCCAAGAGACCCAGTACTTC. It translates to CASSTRTGGFSGSQETQYF.

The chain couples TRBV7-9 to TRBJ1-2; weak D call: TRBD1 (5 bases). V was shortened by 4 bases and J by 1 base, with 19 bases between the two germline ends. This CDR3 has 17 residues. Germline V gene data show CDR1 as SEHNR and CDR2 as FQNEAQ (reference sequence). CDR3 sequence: CASSSGAGKEDNYGYTF. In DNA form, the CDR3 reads TGTGCCAGCAGCTCAGGAGCAGGGAAAGAGGATAACTATGGCTACACCTTC.

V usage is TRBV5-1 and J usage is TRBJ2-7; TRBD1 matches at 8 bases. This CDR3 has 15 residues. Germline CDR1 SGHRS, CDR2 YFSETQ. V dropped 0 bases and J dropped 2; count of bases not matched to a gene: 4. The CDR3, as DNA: TGCGCCAGCAGCTTGGGAGGGACAGGAACCTACGAGCAGTACTTC. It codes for CASSLGGTGTYEQYF.

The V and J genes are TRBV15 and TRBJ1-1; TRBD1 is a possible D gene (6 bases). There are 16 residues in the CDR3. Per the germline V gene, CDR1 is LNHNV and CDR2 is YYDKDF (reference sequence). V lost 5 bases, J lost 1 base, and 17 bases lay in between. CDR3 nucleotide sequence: TGTGCCACCAGCGAGGGGAGGGACAACTGGAACACTGAAGCTTTCTTT. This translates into CATSEGRDNWNTEAFF.

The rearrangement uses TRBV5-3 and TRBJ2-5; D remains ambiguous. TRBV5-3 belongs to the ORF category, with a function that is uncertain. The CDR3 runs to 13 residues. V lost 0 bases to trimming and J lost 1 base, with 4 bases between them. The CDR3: CARSLGFQETQYF. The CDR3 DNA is TGTGCCAGAAGCTTGGGCTTCCAAGAGACCCAGTACTTC.

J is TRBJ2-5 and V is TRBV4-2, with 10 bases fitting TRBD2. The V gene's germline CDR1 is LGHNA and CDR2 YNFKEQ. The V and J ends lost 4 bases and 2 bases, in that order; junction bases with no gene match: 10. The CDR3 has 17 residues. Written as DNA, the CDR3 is TGTGCCAGCAGCCCCGGCGCGTCTAGCGGGGGACAAGAGACCCAGTACTTC. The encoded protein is CASSPGASSGGQETQYF.